Below, 10 T cell receptor beta chains from the same sample are listed, as sequenced in a study of T cell changes during pregnancy in multiple sclerosis. TCRdb keeps only in-frame clones here, not all; method: immunoSEQ multiplex PCR. This table holds just under 100,000 clones, 80% to 95% found once. The source was peripheral blood, collected after pregnancy. Source of these receptors: a female donor with multiple sclerosis, enrolled in a pregnancy study.

The chain recombines TRBV10-3 with TRBJ2-7; D remains ambiguous. The V gene lost 4 bases and the J gene lost 3 bases, with 16 bases spanning the gap. Per germline, CDR1 ENHRY and CDR2 SYGVKD. The CDR3 covers 15 residues. DNA for the CDR3: TGTGCCATCAGTGTTCGGCTAGGCCCAGACTACGAGCAGTACTTC. Protein: CAISVRLGPDYEQYF.

This clone is a singleton in its sample. The chain couples TRBV11-2 to TRBJ1-1, with 11 bases that match TRBD1. Unmatched junction bases numbered 11, after V lost 5 bases and J lost 0 bases. The CDR3 is 18 amino acids. The germline CDR1 and CDR2 sequences are SGHAT and FQNNGV. CDR3 nucleotides: TGTGCCAGCAGCCCAACCGGGACAGGGGGACTCCTGAACACTGAAGCTTTCTTT. Amino acid sequence: CASSPTGTGGLLNTEAFF. Variable domain in full (rest from reference TRBV11-2 and TRBJ1-1): EAGVAQSPRYKIIEKRQSVAFWCNPISGHATLYWYQQILGQGPKLLIQFQNNGVVDDSQLPKDRFSAERLKGVDSTLKIQPAKLEDSAVYLCASSPTGTGGLLNTEAFFGQGTRLTVV.

The chain combines TRBV9 with TRBJ2-1; a possible D gene is TRBD1 (6 bases). The CDR3 covers 14 residues. Trimming shortened V by 2 bases and J by 5 bases, and 11 bases separated the two germline ends. Germline values: CDR1 SGDLS, CDR2 YYNGEE. CDR3 sequence: CASSVDRSNNEQFF. In DNA, the CDR3 is TGTGCCAGCAGCGTCGACAGGAGCAACAATGAGCAGTTCTTC. Complete variable domain (other parts from reference TRBV9 and TRBJ2-1): DSGVTQTPKHLITATGQRVTLRCSPRSGDLSVYWYQQSLDQGLQFLIQYYNGEERAKGNILERFSAQQFPDLHSELNLSSLELGDSALYFCASSVDRSNNEQFFGPGTRLTVL.

The chain couples TRBV28 to TRBJ2-1, with D perhaps TRBD2 (6 bases). There are 12 residues in the CDR3. The ends were cut back, 4 bases at V and 8 bases at J, with 9 bases in the middle. Per germline, CDR1 MDHEN and CDR2 SYDVKM. This chain's CDR3 is CASSSWRDEQFF. CDR3 DNA: TGTGCCAGCAGTTCTTGGAGGGATGAGCAGTTCTTC.

The rearrangement links TRBV4-2 to TRBJ1-1, with no clear D. This CDR3 region has 14 residues. The germline gives CDR1 LGHNA, CDR2 YNFKEQ. V dropped 0 bases and J dropped 3 bases, with 8 bases sitting between them. The CDR3 DNA sequence: TGTGCCAGCAGCCAAGAAGGCGGATACACTGAAGCTTTCTTT. Translated, it gives CASSQEGGYTEAFF.

The chain is built from TRBV28 and TRBJ2-7, with D hard to call. The V end was cut by 3 bases, the J end by 3 bases, with 6 bases between. Germline assignment: CDR1 MDHEN and CDR2 SYDVKM. The CDR3 is 12 amino acids. CDR3 sequence: CASSFPYYEQYF. The CDR3 nucleotides read TGTGCCAGCAGTTTCCCCTACTACGAGCAGTACTTC.

This chain connects TRBV4-1 to TRBJ1-4; D unclear. CDR3 length equals 15 residues. Germline V gene lookup returns CDR1 MGHRA and CDR2 YSYEKL. Trimming took off 4 bases at V and 0 bases at J, with 9 bases between the two ends. CDR3 sequence (DNA): TGCGCCAGCAGCCTACCGGGTTCAACTAATGAAAAACTGTTTTTT. Encoded protein: CASSLPGSTNEKLFF.

The CDR3: CASRWDKGNYEQYF. CDR3 DNA: TGTGCCAGCAGGTGGGACAAGGGGAACTACGAGCAGTACTTC. The chain recombines TRBV5-5 with TRBJ2-7; tentatively, D is TRBD1 (6 bases). V lost 5 bases, J lost 3 bases, and 15 bases lay in between. The germline V gene encodes CDR1 SGHKS and CDR2 YYEKEE (reference sequence). The CDR3 covers 14 residues.

The chain carries TRBV28 and TRBJ1-5; D gene unclear. CDR1 is MDHEN and CDR2 is SYDVKM in the germline V gene. The CDR3 length is 14 residues. V lost 10 bases and J 8 bases, leaving 21 bases between the germline ends. The CDR3 reads CATFREDRAEPQHF. In nucleotides, the CDR3 is TGTGCCACCTTCCGTGAGGACCGAGCGGAGCCCCAGCATTTT.

V and J are TRBV6-1 and TRBJ1-5; 9 nucleotides match TRBD1. Germline trimming cut 4 bases from V and 4 bases from J; bases unmatched to any gene: 5. The CDR3 spans 15 residues. Germline loops: CDR1 MNHNS, CDR2 SASEGT. The CDR3 coding sequence is TGTGCCAGCAGTGTGACCGGGACAGGGAATCAGCCCCAGCATTTT. Translated: CASSVTGTGNQPQHF.